This TCR beta chain originates from a study of siplizumab effects on memory and regulatory T cells. Study-wide results and caveats: With siplizumab, cumulative frequency of CD4+ memory-derived alloreactive sequences dropped significantly. The alloresponse seemed to draw substantially on naive T cells, which appeared more diverse than memory cells. Naive or memory phenotype assignment was not possible for roughly 75-96% of proliferating CD4+ or CD8+ clones.

A remark on this clone: Its antigen is still unknown.

TCRdb's copy holds only in-frame clones and misses some; the assay was immunoSEQ multiplex PCR. The repertoire includes tens of thousands of clones, approximately 95% of them detected once, and roughly 0.3% sits in the top ten. V was pared by 1 base and J by 6 bases, with 15 bases between. The CDR3 totals 15 residues. Germline CDR1 and CDR2: LGHNA and YNFKEQ. The chain carries TRBV4-2 and TRBJ1-2; D possibly corresponds to TRBD1 (5 bases). The specimen sequenced was non-Treg CD4+ T cells sorted from blood. This TCR derives from a human donor in good health. Written as DNA, the CDR3 is TGTGCCAGCAGCCAAGCGTCAGGGACTAATGATGGCTACACCTTC. It codes for CASSQASGTNDGYTF.